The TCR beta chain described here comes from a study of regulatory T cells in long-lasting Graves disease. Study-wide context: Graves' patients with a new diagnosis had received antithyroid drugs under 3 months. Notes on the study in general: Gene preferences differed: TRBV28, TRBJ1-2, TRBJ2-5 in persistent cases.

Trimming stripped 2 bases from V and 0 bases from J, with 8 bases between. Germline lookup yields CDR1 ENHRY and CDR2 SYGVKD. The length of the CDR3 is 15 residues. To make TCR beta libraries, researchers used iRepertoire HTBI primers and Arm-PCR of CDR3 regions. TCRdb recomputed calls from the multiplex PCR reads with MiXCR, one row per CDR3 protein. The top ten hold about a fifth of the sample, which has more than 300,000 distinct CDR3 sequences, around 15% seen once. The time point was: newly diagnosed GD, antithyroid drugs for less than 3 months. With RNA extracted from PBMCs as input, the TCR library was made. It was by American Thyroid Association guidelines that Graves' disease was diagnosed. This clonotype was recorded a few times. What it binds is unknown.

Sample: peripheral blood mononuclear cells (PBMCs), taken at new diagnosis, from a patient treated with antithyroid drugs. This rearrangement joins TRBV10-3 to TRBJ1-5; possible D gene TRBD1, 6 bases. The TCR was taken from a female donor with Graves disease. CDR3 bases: TGTGCCATCAGTGAGAGGGGGGATAGCAATCAGCCCCAGCATTTT. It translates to CAISERGDSNQPQHF.